This T cell receptor beta chain came from a study of T cells in Graves' hyperthyroidism and ophthalmopathy. With regard to this clonotype: Its antigen is undetermined.

The V end lost 5 bases, the J end lost 1 base, and 14 bases lay between the germline ends. Germline V lookup: CDR1 SGHAT, CDR2 FQNNGV. The CDR3 contains 16 residues. Study results and limitations: In simple terms, a model built on 13 V-J features told ophthalmopathy apart from stable hyperthyroidism.

Amplified TCR beta CDR3 regions derived from RNA transcripts. Researchers ran a first-round RT-PCR on the TCR CDR3 using the HTBI primer set. A single record per CDR3 protein comes from TCRdb applying MiXCR to the multiplex PCR reads. The sample carries about 530,000 distinct CDR3 sequences, roughly a sixth recorded once. The sequencing sample was made of blood. The clonotype comes from a woman between 18 and 30 years old with Graves' ophthalmopathy. The gene calls are TRBV11-2 and TRBJ2-2; TRBD2 is a possible D gene (7 bases). The DNA for the CDR3 is TGTGCCAGCAGCCCACTTAGGGGGGGGAACACCGGGGAGCTGTTTTTT. This encodes CASSPLRGGNTGELFF. The whole variable domain, filled in from reference TRBV11-2 and TRBJ2-2, reads EAGVAQSPRYKIIEKRQSVAFWCNPISGHATLYWYQQILGQGPKLLIQFQNNGVVDDSQLPKDRFSAERLKGVDSTLKIQPAKLEDSAVYLCASSPLRGGNTGELFFGEGSRLTVL.